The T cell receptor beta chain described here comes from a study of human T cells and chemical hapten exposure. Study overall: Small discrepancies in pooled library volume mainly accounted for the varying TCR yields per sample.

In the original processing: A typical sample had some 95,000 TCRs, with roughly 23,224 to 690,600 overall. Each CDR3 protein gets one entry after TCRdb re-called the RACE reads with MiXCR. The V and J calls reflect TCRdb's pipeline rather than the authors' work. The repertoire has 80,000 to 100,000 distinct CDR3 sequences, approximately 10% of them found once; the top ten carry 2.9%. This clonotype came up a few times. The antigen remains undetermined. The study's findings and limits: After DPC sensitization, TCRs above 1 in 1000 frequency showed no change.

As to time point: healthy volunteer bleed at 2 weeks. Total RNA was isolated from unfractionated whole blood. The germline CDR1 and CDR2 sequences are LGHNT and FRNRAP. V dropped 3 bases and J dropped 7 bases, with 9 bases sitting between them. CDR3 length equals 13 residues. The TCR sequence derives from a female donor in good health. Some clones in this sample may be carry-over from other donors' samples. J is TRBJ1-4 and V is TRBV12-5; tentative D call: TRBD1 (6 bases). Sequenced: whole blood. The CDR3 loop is CASGFLGGEKLFF. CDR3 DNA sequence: TGTGCTAGTGGTTTCCTAGGGGGTGAAAAACTGTTTTTT.